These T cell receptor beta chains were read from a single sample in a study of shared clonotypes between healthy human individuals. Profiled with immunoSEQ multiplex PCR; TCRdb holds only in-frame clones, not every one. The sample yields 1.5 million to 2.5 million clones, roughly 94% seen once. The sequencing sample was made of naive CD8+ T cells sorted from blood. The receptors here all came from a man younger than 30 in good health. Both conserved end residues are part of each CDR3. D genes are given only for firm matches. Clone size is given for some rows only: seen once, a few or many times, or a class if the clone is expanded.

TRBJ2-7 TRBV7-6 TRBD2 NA CASSLEAGGFYEQYF TGTGCCAGCAGCTTAGAGGCGGGAGGCTTCTACGAGCAGTACTTC
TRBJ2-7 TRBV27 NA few CASSYSSAAYEQYF TGTGCCAGCAGTTATTCGTCAGCGGCCTACGAGCAGTACTTC
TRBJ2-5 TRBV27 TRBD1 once CASSVTGTGGTQYF TGTGCCAGCAGTGTGACCGGGACAGGGGGGACCCAGTACTTC
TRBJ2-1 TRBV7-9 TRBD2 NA CASRGLAGSSYNEQFF TGTGCCAGCAGGGGACTAGCGGGTTCCTCCTACAATGAGCAGTTCTTC
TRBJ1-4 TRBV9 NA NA CASSGAAGNEKLFF TGTGCCAGCAGCGGAGCAGCAGGGAATGAAAAACTGTTTTTT
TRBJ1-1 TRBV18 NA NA CASSTPQGTEAFF TGTGCCAGCTCGACCCCGCAGGGGACTGAAGCTTTCTTT
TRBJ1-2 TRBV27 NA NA CASSGGPSYYGYTF TGTGCCAGCAGTGGTGGACCGTCGTACTATGGCTACACCTTC
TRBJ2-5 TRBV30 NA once CAWSDSGETQYF TGTGCCTGGAGTGACAGTGGAGAGACCCAGTACTTC
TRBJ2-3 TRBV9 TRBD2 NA CASSSGTSVSDTQYF TGTGCCAGCAGCTCCGGGACTAGCGTTTCGGATACGCAGTATTTT
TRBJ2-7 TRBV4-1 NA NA CASSPPPGPYEQYF TGTGCCAGCAGCCCCCCACCGGGGCCCTACGAGCAGTACTTC
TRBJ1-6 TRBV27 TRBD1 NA CASSTGTGVNSPLHF TGTGCCAGCAGTACGGGGACAGGTGTCAATTCACCCCTCCACTTT
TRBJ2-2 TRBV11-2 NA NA CASSAWDSSTGELFF TGTGCCAGCAGCGCATGGGACTCGAGCACCGGGGAGCTGTTTTTT
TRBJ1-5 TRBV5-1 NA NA CASSLASPEQKPQHF TGCGCCAGCAGCTTGGCTTCACCCGAACAAAAGCCCCAGCATTTT
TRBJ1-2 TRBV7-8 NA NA CASSSSLAYGYTF TGTGCCAGCAGCTCTTCCCTAGCTTATGGCTACACCTTC
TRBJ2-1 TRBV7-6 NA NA CASSGSLAPSSYNEQFF TGTGCCAGCAGCGGGTCGCTAGCGCCCAGCTCCTACAATGAGCAGTTCTTC
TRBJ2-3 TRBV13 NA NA CASRQADTQYF TGTGCCAGCAGGCAGGCAGATACGCAGTATTTT
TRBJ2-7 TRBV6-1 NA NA CASSEVGSPYEQYF TGTGCCAGCTCTGAAGTGGGCTCTCCCTACGAGCAGTACTTC
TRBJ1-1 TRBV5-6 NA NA CASSSLGENTEAFF TGTGCCAGCAGCTCGTTGGGGGAGAACACTGAAGCTTTCTTT
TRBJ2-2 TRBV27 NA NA CASTLGGLGGELFF TGTGCCAGCACCCTCGGAGGGCTCGGCGGGGAGCTGTTTTTT
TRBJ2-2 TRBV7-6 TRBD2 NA CASSLVLAGAAVTGELFF TGTGCCAGCAGCTTAGTTCTAGCGGGAGCCGCGGTCACCGGGGAGCTGTTTTTT
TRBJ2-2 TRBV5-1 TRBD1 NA CASSLAWQGATGELFF TGCGCCAGCAGCTTGGCCTGGCAGGGGGCGACCGGGGAGCTGTTTTTT
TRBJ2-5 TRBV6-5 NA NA CASSYSGTLQETQYF TGTGCCAGCAGTTACTCAGGTACACTCCAAGAGACCCAGTACTTC
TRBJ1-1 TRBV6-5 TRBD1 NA CASSYDRGLGAEAFF TGTGCCAGCAGTTACGACAGGGGTTTGGGGGCTGAAGCTTTCTTT
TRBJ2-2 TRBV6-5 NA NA CASSPGAGGELFF TGTGCCAGCAGTCCAGGGGCGGGCGGGGAGCTGTTTTTT
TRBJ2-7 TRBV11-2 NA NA CASSLGAYEQYF TGTGCCAGCAGCTTAGGTGCTTACGAGCAGTACTTC
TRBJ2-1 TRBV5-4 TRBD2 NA CASSREREGYNEQFF TGTGCCAGCAGCAGGGAGCGGGAAGGTTACAATGAGCAGTTCTTC
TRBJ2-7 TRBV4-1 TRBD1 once CASSPSWTGKGYEQYF TGCGCCAGCAGCCCATCTTGGACAGGGAAAGGGTACGAGCAGTACTTC
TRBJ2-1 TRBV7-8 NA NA CASSLGNYNEQFF TGTGCCAGCAGCCTCGGAAATTACAATGAGCAGTTCTTC
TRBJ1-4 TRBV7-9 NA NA CASSLEFGVRTNEKLFF TGTGCCAGCAGCTTAGAATTTGGGGTTCGGACTAATGAAAAACTGTTTTTT
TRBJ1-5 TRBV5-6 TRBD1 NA CASSGEGATQHF TGTGCCAGCAGCGGGGAGGGGGCGACCCAGCATTTT
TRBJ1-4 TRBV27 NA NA CASSRGWTNEKLFF TGTGCCAGCAGCCGAGGGTGGACTAATGAAAAACTGTTTTTT
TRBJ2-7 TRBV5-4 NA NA CASSSLTRGDDLYF TGTGCCAGCAGCTCGCTAACTCGAGGGGACGATCTGTACTTC
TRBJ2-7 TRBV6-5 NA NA CASSYSTGNEQYF TGTGCCAGCAGTTACTCGACGGGTAACGAGCAGTACTTC
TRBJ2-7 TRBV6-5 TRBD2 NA CASSYSGVAGAYEQYF TGTGCCAGCAGTTACTCTGGGGTAGCGGGGGCCTACGAGCAGTACTTC
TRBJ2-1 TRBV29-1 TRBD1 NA CSVVGQGTYNEQFF TGCAGCGTTGTTGGACAGGGGACCTACAATGAGCAGTTCTTC
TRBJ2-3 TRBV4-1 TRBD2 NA CASSTTSGNTDTQYF TGCGCCAGCAGCACTACTAGCGGAAACACAGATACGCAGTATTTT
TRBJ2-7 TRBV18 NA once CASSPNPLDGPYEQYF TGTGCCAGCTCACCGAACCCCTTGGACGGACCCTACGAGCAGTACTTC
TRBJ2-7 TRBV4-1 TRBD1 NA CASSQVVTGDYEQYF TGCGCCAGCAGCCAAGTAGTAACAGGGGACTACGAGCAGTACTTC
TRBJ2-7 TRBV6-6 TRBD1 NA CASSGQGSGYEQYF TGTGCCAGCAGTGGACAGGGTTCGGGCTACGAGCAGTACTTC
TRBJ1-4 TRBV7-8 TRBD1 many CASSLNPHDDRGRAEKLFF TGTGCCAGCAGCTTAAACCCCCACGACGACAGGGGGCGGGCTGAAAAACTGTTTTTT
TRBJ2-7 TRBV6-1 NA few CASSENWDGFSYEQYF TGTGCCAGCAGTGAGAACTGGGACGGGTTCTCGTACGAGCAGTACTTC
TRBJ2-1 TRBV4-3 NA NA CASSQAGFDEQFF TGCGCCAGCAGCCAAGCAGGGTTCGATGAGCAGTTCTTC
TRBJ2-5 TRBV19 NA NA CASTMGQSYQETQYF TGTGCCAGTACCATGGGACAATCGTACCAAGAGACCCAGTACTTC